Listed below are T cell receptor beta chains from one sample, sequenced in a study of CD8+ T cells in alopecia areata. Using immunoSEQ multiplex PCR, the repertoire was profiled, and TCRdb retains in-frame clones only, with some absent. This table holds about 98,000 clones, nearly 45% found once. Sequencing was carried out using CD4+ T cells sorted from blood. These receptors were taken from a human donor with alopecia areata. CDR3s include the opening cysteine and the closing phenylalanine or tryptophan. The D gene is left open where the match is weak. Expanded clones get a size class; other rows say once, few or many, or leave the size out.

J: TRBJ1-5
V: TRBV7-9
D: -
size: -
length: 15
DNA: TGTGCCAGCAGCTTAATGGGGGACAACAATCAGCCCCAGCATTTT
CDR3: CASSLMGDNNQPQHF

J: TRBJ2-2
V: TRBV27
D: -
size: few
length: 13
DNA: TGTGCCAGCACCCGACTGAGCACCGGGGAGCTGTTTTTT
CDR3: CASTRLSTGELFF

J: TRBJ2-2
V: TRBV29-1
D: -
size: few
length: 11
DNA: TGCAGCGCCGGGGGCACCGGGGAGCTGTTTTTT
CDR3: CSAGGTGELFF

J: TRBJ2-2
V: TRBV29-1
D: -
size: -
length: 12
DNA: TGCAGCGTTGAGACTGACACCGGGGAGCTGTTTTTT
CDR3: CSVETDTGELFF

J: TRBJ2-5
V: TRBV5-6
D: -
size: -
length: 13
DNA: TGTGCCAGCAGCTTTGGGCAGCAGGAGACCCAGTACTTC
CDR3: CASSFGQQETQYF

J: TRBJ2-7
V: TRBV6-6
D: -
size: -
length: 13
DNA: TGTGCCAGCAGTTATGGCCAGTCTTACGAGCAGTACTTC
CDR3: CASSYGQSYEQYF

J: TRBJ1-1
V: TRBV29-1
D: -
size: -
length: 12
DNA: TGCAGCGTTGTGGTCAGGAACACTGAAGCTTTCTTT
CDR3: CSVVVRNTEAFF

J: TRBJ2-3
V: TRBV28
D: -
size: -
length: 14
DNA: TGTGCCAGCAGACTCGGACTGGGCACAGATACGCAGTATTTT
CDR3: CASRLGLGTDTQYF

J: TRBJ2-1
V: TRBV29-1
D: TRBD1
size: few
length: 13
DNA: TGCAGCGTTGAGGGACAGGAGTACAATGAGCAGTTCTTC
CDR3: CSVEGQEYNEQFF

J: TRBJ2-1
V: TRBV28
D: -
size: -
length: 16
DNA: TGTGCCAGCAGTTTAGCAGAGATGGGCCTCTACAATGAGCAGTTCTTC
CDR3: CASSLAEMGLYNEQFF

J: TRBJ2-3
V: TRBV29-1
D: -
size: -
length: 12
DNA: TGCAGTCTAGAATCACCCACAGATACGCAGTATTTT
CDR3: CSLESPTDTQYF

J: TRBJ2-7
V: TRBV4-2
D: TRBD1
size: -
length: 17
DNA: TGTGCCAGCAGCCAAGATCCCTCGACAGGGGTGGCCTACGAGCAGTACTTC
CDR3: CASSQDPSTGVAYEQYF

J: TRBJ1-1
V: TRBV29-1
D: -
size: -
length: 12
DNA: TGCAGCTCCGTAACCTTGAACACTGAAGCTTTCTTT
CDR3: CSSVTLNTEAFF

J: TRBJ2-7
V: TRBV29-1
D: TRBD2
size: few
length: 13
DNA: TGCAGCGTCCGGACTAGCGGGGCCTACGAGCAGTACTTC
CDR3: CSVRTSGAYEQYF

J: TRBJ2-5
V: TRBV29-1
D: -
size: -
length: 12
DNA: TGCAGCGGTGGAGATTTCCAAGAGACCCAGTACTTC
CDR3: CSGGDFQETQYF

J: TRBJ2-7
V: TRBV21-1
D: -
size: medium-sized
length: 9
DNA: TGCCGGGCGCAGTGCGAGCAGTACTTC
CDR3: CRAQCEQYF

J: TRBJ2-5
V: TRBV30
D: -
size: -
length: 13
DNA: TGTGCCTGGAGTCGAGCAGTCCAAGAGACCCAGTACTTC
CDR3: CAWSRAVQETQYF

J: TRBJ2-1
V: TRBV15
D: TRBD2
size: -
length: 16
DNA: TGTGCCACCACCTCACTGACTAGCGGGTCTTACAATGAGCAGTTCTTC
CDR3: CATTSLTSGSYNEQFF

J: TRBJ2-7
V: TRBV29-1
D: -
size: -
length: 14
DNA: TGCAGCGTTGAGCGGGCGGGGCCTCCCCACGAGCAGTACTTC
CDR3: CSVERAGPPHEQYF

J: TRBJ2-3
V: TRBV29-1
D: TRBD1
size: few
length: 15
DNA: TGCAGCGCTCAATGGATGGGACAGGGCCCAGATACGCAGTATTTT
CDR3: CSAQWMGQGPDTQYF

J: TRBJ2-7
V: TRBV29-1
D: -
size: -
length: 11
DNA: TGCAGCGTTCGGTACTCCTACGAGCAGTACTTC
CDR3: CSVRYSYEQYF

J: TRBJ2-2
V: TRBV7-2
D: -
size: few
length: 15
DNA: TGTGCCAGCAGCTTAGGACAGTTGTTTGCCGGGGAGCTGTTTTTT
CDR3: CASSLGQLFAGELFF

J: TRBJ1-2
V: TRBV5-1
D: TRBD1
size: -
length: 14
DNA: TGCGCCAGCAGCAGCTCCGGGACAGCCTATGGCTACACCTTC
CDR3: CASSSSGTAYGYTF

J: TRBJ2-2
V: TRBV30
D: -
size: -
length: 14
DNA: TGTGCCTGGAGCCCTTACTCGAGGGCCGGGGAGCTGTTTTTT
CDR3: CAWSPYSRAGELFF

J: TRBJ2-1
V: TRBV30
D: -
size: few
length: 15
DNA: TGTGCCTGGAGTGTCGGCAGCCGGGCGTACAATGAGCAGTTCTTC
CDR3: CAWSVGSRAYNEQFF

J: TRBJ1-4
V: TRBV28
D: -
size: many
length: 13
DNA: TGTGCCAGCAGTACGCCGGGCAATGAAAAACTGTTTTTT
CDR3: CASSTPGNEKLFF

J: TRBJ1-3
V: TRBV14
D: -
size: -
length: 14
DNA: TGTGCCAGCAGCCAACACAGCTCTGGAAACACCATATATTTT
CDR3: CASSQHSSGNTIYF

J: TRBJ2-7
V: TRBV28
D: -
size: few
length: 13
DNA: TGTGCCAGCGTTGGTCCTGACGGGTACGAGCAGTACTTC
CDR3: CASVGPDGYEQYF

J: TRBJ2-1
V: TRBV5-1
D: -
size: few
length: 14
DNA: TGCGCCAGCAGCCGAGGGAATATGGACAATGAGCAGTTCTTC
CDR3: CASSRGNMDNEQFF

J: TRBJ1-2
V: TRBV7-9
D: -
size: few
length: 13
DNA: TGTGCCAGCAGCTTAAACGGGGCCCCCGGCTACACCTTC
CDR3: CASSLNGAPGYTF

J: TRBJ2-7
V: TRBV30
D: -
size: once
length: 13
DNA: TGTGCCTGGAGTGTTGGCGGGGCTATTGAGCAGTACTTC
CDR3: CAWSVGGAIEQYF

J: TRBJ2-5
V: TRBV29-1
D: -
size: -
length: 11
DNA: TGCAGCGTTGGAGCTATTCAGACCCAGTACTTC
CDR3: CSVGAIQTQYF

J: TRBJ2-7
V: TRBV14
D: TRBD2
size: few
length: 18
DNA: TGTGCCAGCAGCCAAGATCAATATACGACTAGCGTTTCCTACGAGCAGTACTTC
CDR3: CASSQDQYTTSVSYEQYF

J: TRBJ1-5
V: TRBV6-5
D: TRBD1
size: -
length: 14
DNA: TGTGCCAGCAGTCCGGGACAGGGGAATGGGCCCCAGCATTTT
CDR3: CASSPGQGNGPQHF

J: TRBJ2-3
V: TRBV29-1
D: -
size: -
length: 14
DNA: TGCAGCGTTGGGACCTCCATCAACACAGATACGCAGTATTTT
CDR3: CSVGTSINTDTQYF

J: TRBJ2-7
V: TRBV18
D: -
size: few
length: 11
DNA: TGTGCCAGCTCACCGGATAAAGTTCAGTACTTC
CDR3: CASSPDKVQYF

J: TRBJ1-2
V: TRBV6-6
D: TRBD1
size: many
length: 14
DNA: TGTGCCAGCAGTTATGGGACAGCCGACTATGGCTACACCTTC
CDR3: CASSYGTADYGYTF

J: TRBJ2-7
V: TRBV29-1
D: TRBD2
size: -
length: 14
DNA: TGCAGCGTATTTCGACTAGCGGGAGGTGGCGAGCAGTACTTC
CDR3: CSVFRLAGGGEQYF

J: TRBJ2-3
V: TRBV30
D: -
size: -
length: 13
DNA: TGTGCCTGGAGTAGCGGCCCCACAGATACGCAGTATTTT
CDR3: CAWSSGPTDTQYF

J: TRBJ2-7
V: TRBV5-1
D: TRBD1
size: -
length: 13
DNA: TGCGCCAGCAGCGAGGGGGCACCCTACGAGCAGTACTTC
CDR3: CASSEGAPYEQYF

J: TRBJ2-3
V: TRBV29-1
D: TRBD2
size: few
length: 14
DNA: TGCAGCGTTGACGGACTAGCGGGGGAAGATACGCAGTATTTT
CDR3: CSVDGLAGEDTQYF

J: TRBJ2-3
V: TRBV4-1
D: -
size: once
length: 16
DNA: TGCGCCAGCAGCGAGATCCAGGGCCTCGGCACAGATACGCAGTATTTT
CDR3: CASSEIQGLGTDTQYF

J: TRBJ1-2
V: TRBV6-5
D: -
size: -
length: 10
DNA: TGTGCCAGCGGAGAGGGGGTGTACACCTTC
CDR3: CASGEGVYTF

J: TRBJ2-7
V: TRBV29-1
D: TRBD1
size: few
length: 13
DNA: TGCAGCGTTGGTAGGGACAGGGGATACGAGCAGTACTTC
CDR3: CSVGRDRGYEQYF

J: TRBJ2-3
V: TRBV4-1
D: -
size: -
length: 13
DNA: TGCGCCAGCAGCCAAGTTGGAGGGGATACGCAGTATTTT
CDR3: CASSQVGGDTQYF

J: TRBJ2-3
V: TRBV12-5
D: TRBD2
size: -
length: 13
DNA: TGTGCTAGTGGCTTCGAGATAGCGGGGGCGATGGATTTT
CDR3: CASGFEIAGAMDF

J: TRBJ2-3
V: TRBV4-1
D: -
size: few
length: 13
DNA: TGCGCCAGCAGCCAAGAATACACAGATACGCAGTATTTT
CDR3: CASSQEYTDTQYF

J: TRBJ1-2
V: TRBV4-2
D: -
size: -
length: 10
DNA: TGTGCCAGCAGCCAAGGCTCGGGACGCTTC
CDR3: CASSQGSGRF

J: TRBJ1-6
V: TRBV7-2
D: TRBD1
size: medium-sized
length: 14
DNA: TGTGCCAGCAGCGGACAGGGAGTGAATTCACCCCTCCACTTT
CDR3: CASSGQGVNSPLHF

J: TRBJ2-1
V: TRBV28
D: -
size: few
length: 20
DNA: TGTGCCAGCAGTTTCTCGAGCATTGACAGGTTTCTTCGTTCCTACAATGAGCAGTTCTTC
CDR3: CASSFSSIDRFLRSYNEQFF

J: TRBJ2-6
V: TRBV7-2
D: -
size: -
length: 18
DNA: TGTGCCAGCAGCGTCGGACGGGACCCCGACTCTGGGGCCAACGTCCTGACTTTC
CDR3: CASSVGRDPDSGANVLTF

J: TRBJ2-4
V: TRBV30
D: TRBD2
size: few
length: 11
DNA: TGTGCCTGGTGGACTAGCGGGAGACAGTACTTC
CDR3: CAWWTSGRQYF

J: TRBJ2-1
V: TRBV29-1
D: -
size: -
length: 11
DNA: TGCAGCGGGTGGGCCTTCGGGGGACAGTTCTTC
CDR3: CSGWAFGGQFF

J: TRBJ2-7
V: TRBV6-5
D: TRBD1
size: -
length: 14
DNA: TGTGCCAGCAGAAGGGACAGCGTAGGCTACGAGCAGTACTTC
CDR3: CASRRDSVGYEQYF

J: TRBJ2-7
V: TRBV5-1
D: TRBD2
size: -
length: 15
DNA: TGCGCCAGCAGCTTCCAACTAGCGGGAGGTTGGGAGCAGTACTTC
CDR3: CASSFQLAGGWEQYF

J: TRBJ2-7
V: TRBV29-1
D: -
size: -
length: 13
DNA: TGCAGCGTTGAAGAGAAGGAGTCCTACGAGCAGTACTTC
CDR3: CSVEEKESYEQYF